The 20 T cell receptor beta chains presented below share a single source sample, sequenced in a study of control samples from healthy donors and cancer patients. Only in-frame clones appear in the TCRdb table, and some are missing; sequencing was by immunoSEQ multiplex PCR. The repertoire consists of 52,000 or so clones, with about 93% occurring once and the leading ten covering around 4%. The sample comprised blood. The receptors here all came from a man in his thirties or forties in good health.

The gene calls are TRBV27 and TRBJ2-7, with D tentatively TRBD1 (6 bases). This CDR3 region has 15 residues. Germline lookup yields CDR1 MNHEY and CDR2 SMNVEV (reference sequence). The V gene lost 4 bases and the J gene lost 4 bases, with 17 bases spanning the gap. In DNA form, the CDR3 reads TGTGCCAGCAGTTCCGACAGGTCCGAGCTATACGAGCAGTACTTC. Amino acid sequence: CASSSDRSELYEQYF.

Comments on this clone: Other DNA sequences in the same sample also yield this CDR3. This sequence joins TRBV4-1 and TRBJ1-4, with D possibly TRBD1 on 5 matching bases. CDR3 length equals 14 residues. Germline values: CDR1 MGHRA, CDR2 YSYEKL. With 1 base removed from V and 7 bases from J, the gap between germline ends came to 10 bases. This CDR3 is CASSQARGGEKLFF. The CDR3 DNA reads TGCGCCAGCAGCCAAGCCCGTGGGGGTGAAAAACTGTTTTTT.

J is TRBJ2-1 and V is TRBV2; 12 nucleotides align to TRBD2. After removal of 6 bases from V and 6 bases from J, the junction contained 0 bases not matched to a gene. The germline CDR1 and CDR2 sequences are SNHLY and FYNNEI. CDR3 length: 13 residues. CDR3 region: CASRTSGSNEQFF. The DNA for the CDR3 is TGTGCCAGCAGGACTAGCGGGAGCAATGAGCAGTTCTTC.

The CDR3 nucleotides are TGTGCCAGCTCGGGGGCCTGGCAGCCCCAGCATTTT. This gives the protein CASSGAWQPQHF. The gene calls are TRBV28 and TRBJ1-5; D might be TRBD1 (6 bases). V was shortened by 8 bases and J by 7 bases, with 12 bases between the two germline ends. The CDR3 consists of 12 residues. The germline V gene encodes CDR1 MDHEN and CDR2 SYDVKM.

The chain links TRBV5-6 to TRBJ1-4, with D hard to call. Germline assignment: CDR1 SGHDT and CDR2 YYEEEE. The CDR3 has 17 amino acids. V was clipped by 3 bases and J by 10 bases, with 25 bases between them. CDR3 coding DNA: TGTGCCAGCAGCTCAAAAACCGGGATTTCCCTTAGCGGAAAACTGTTTTTT. Translated: CASSSKTGISLSGKLFF. The variable domain in full, with the rest retrieved from reference TRBV5-6 and TRBJ1-4, is DAGVTQSPTHLIKTRGQQVTLRCSPKSGHDTVSWYQQALGQGPQFIFQYYEEEERQRGNFPDRFSGHQFPNYSSELNVNALLLGDSALYLCASSSKTGISLSGKLFFGSGTQLSVL.

The V gene is TRBV27, the J gene TRBJ2-1; D gene unclear. Germline V gene sequence: CDR1 MNHEY, CDR2 SMNVEV (reference sequence). V was clipped by 8 bases and J by 0 bases, with 14 bases between them. The CDR3 totals 15 residues. The CDR3 sequence: CASRRMGNSYNEQFF. The CDR3 region has the DNA TGTGCCAGCCGACGAATGGGGAACTCCTACAATGAGCAGTTCTTC.

V and J are TRBV27 and TRBJ1-2, with D perhaps matching TRBD1 (6 bases). The CDR3 has 13 residues. The V end was cut by 5 bases, the J end by 4 bases, with 11 bases between. The V gene's germline CDR1 is MNHEY and CDR2 SMNVEV (reference sequence). CDR3 protein: CASSNDRLYGYTF. The CDR3 DNA reads as TGTGCCAGCAGTAACGACAGGCTCTATGGCTACACCTTC.

The gene calls are TRBV27 and TRBJ1-1, with TRBD1 matching over 10 bases. The J segment lost 6 bases and the V segment lost 6 bases, leaving 7 bases of the junction unmatched. Germline CDR1 reads MNHEY; CDR2 reads SMNVEV (reference sequence). The length of the CDR3 is 14 residues. As DNA, the CDR3 is TGTGCCAGCAGGCCCGGACAGGGGGTCGCTGAAGCTTTCTTT. It yields the protein CASRPGQGVAEAFF.

This clone showed up just once. The V gene is TRBV10-2, the J gene TRBJ2-1, with 8 bases aligning to TRBD2. The CDR3 spans 14 residues. The V segment lost 8 bases and the J segment 6 bases; nucleotides outside the gene matches: 9. CDR1 and CDR2 from the germline V gene are WSHSY and SAAADI. The CDR3 DNA reads TGCGCCAGCGTCGGGACTAGAGTTCTCAATGAGCAGTTCTTC. Translated: CASVGTRVLNEQFF.

The V call is TRBV4-1, the J call TRBJ2-5; D remains ambiguous. V dropped 4 bases and J dropped 1 base, with 19 bases sitting between them. The CDR3 spans 17 residues. Germline loops: CDR1 MGHRA, CDR2 YSYEKL. The CDR3, as DNA: TGCGCCAGCAGCCTGGTGATATTGGGGATAGGCCAAGAGACCCAGTACTTC. This translates into CASSLVILGIGQETQYF.

The V gene is TRBV6-4, the J gene TRBJ2-1; tentative D call: TRBD2 (6 bases). CDR1 and CDR2 from the germline V gene are MRHNA and SNTAGT. Trimming removed 3 bases at V and 6 bases at J, with 15 bases between. This CDR3 has 15 residues. The CDR3 protein is CASSDGGSSTNEQFF. The CDR3 DNA reads TGTGCCAGCAGTGATGGGGGGTCGAGTACCAATGAGCAGTTCTTC.

The rearrangement links TRBV2 to TRBJ2-2, with a possible D match to TRBD2 (6 bases). This CDR3 comprises 17 residues. V gave up 7 bases and J gave up 3 bases, with 21 bases separating them. CDR1 is SNHLY, CDR2 FYNNEI, per germline. CDR3 nucleotide sequence: TGTGCCAGCATTAAGGGTCGGACTACTAGTTACACCGGGGAGCTGTTTTTT. This translates into CASIKGRTTSYTGELFF.

This chain connects TRBV28 to TRBJ1-5; D perhaps matches TRBD1 (5 bases). Germline V gene lookup returns CDR1 MDHEN and CDR2 SYDVKM. This CDR3 is 17 amino acids long. V was trimmed by 2 bases and J by 6 bases, leaving 20 bases between them. The CDR3 sequence is CASSLRSGWQGGQPQHF. The DNA of the CDR3 is TGTGCCAGCAGTTTACGGAGTGGGTGGCAGGGTGGTCAGCCCCAGCATTTT.

J is TRBJ1-2 and V is TRBV6-5; 7 nucleotides agree with TRBD1. The junction had 6 bases not matched to a gene; V was cut back by 7 bases and J by 7 bases. This CDR3 has 12 amino acids. The germline V gene encodes CDR1 MNHEY and CDR2 SVGAGI. The CDR3, as DNA: TGTGCCAGCAACCCGCGGACAGGTGGCTACACCTTC. This sequence encodes CASNPRTGGYTF.

V and J are TRBV24-1 and TRBJ2-2; D ambiguous. The CDR3 has 14 amino acids. Trimming cost V 5 bases and J 0 bases, with 6 bases left between them. Looked up from germline, CDR1 is KGHDR and CDR2 is SFDVKD. CDR3 sequence (DNA): TGTGCCACCAGTGGGGCTCCGAACACCGGGGAGCTGTTTTTT. Residues: CATSGAPNTGELFF.

The chain joins TRBV24-1 to TRBJ1-1; 9 bases map to TRBD1. Germline trimming cut 5 bases from V and 5 bases from J; bases unmatched to any gene: 8. Looked up from germline, CDR1 is KGHDR and CDR2 is SFDVKD. The length of the CDR3 is 15 residues. The CDR3 DNA is TGTGCCACCAGTGCTCCGGGACAGGGTCGTACTGAAGCTTTCTTT. Protein: CATSAPGQGRTEAFF.

This clone appeared a single time. The V and J genes are TRBV28 and TRBJ2-2, with D uncertain. Trimming left V 3 bases short and J 4 bases short, with 6 bases between. Germline values: CDR1 MDHEN, CDR2 SYDVKM. The CDR3 runs to 13 residues. CDR3 bases: TGTGCCAGCAGTTTCCGGGTCACCGGGGAGCTGTTTTTT. Protein: CASSFRVTGELFF.

The chain uses TRBV4-1 and TRBJ1-1; D gene ambiguous. Germline values: CDR1 MGHRA, CDR2 YSYEKL. V lost 1 base, J lost 0 bases, and 9 bases lay in between. The CDR3 is 15 residues long. CDR3 sequence (DNA): TGCGCCAGCAGCCAAGTGATCTCTCTGAACACTGAAGCTTTCTTT. Translation: CASSQVISLNTEAFF.

This chain links TRBV7-2 with TRBJ1-6; TRBD1 matches 9 bases. CDR3 length: 15 amino acids. The V gene's germline CDR1 is SGHTA and CDR2 FQGNSA. Trimming at V came to 4 bases and at J to 8 bases, leaving 6 bases not matched to a gene. The chain's CDR3 is CASSSLGQGHSPLHF. CDR3 coding DNA: TGTGCCAGCAGCTCACTGGGACAGGGACATTCACCCCTCCACTTT.

The gene calls are TRBV6-4 and TRBJ1-2, with TRBD1 matching over 7 bases. The CDR3 is 14 amino acids. Unmatched junction bases numbered 7, after V lost 2 bases and J lost 7 bases. CDR1 is MRHNA and CDR2 is SNTAGT in the germline V gene. DNA for the CDR3: TGTGCCAGCAGTGACGAGGGGGCGCGTGGTGGCTACACCTTC. Its protein product is CASSDEGARGGYTF.